These T cell receptor beta chains were read from a single sample in a study of OX40 agonist ivuxolimab in advanced cancers. Clones were sequenced by immunoSEQ multiplex PCR, and TCRdb holds only the in-frame ones, with some missing. The table has tens of thousands of clones, approximately 82% seen once; the top ten hold 1.1%. The input for sequencing was CD4+ or CD8+ T cells sorted from blood, taken in a trial of the OX40 agonist ivuxolimab. These TCRs come from an adult with an advanced solid tumor such as melanoma, head and neck, liver or kidney cancer. CDR3s include the opening cysteine and the closing phenylalanine or tryptophan. D genes are given only for firm matches. The size field is filled for only some rows; it gives once, few, many or a size class.

TRBJ2-2,NA,NA,TRBV4-2,TGTGCCAGCAGCCAAGTGGACACCGGGGAGCTGTTTTTT,CASSQVDTGELFF
TRBJ2-1,TRBD1,NA,TRBV7-2,TGTGCCAGCAGCTTTTCCACGGGGACAGACTCCTACAATGAGCAGTTCTTC,CASSFSTGTDSYNEQFF
TRBJ2-2,TRBD1,NA,TRBV6-1,TGTGCCAGCAGTGCGCCGGGACAGACTATAACCGGGGAGCTGTTTTTT,CASSAPGQTITGELFF
TRBJ1-2,TRBD1,NA,TRBV7-9,TGTGCCAGCAGCCAGGGACAGGCCTACTATGGCTACACCTTC,CASSQGQAYYGYTF
TRBJ1-6,TRBD1,few,TRBV11-2,TGTGCCAGCAGCGGGACAGGGATCGTTTCACCCCTCCACTTT,CASSGTGIVSPLHF
TRBJ2-3,TRBD2,once,TRBV11-2,TGTGCCAGCACCTCCCGGCTAGCGGGGGGAAGGGATACGCAGTATTTT,CASTSRLAGGRDTQYF
TRBJ2-7,TRBD2,once,TRBV6-5,TGTGCCAGCAGTTACCAGGGAGGGGCTACCTACGAGCAGTACTTC,CASSYQGGATYEQYF
TRBJ1-2,NA,NA,TRBV9,TGTGCCAGCAGCGTAGCCGCAGTATCCTATGGCTACACCTTC,CASSVAAVSYGYTF
TRBJ2-4,TRBD2,once,TRBV6-5,TGTGCCAGCAGGTCGCCCAGCGGGGGGGAGTACTTC,CASRSPSGGEYF
TRBJ1-1,NA,NA,TRBV5-5,TGTGCCAGCAACCTATGGGTATCGGGGGGCAAGAACACTGAAGCTTTCTTT,CASNLWVSGGKNTEAFF
TRBJ1-2,NA,NA,TRBV5-4,TGTGCCAGCAGCTTGGCCCGGCAGGGAGTTGGCTACACCTTC,CASSLARQGVGYTF
TRBJ1-2,TRBD1,NA,TRBV5-1,TGCGCCAGCAGCGTGACAGGGAAAGAGGGCTACACCTTC,CASSVTGKEGYTF
TRBJ1-4,NA,NA,TRBV19,TGTGCCAGTAGGCAGCCCCTAGGCCAGGGCCTGAATGAAAAACTGTTTTTT,CASRQPLGQGLNEKLFF
TRBJ2-4,NA,NA,TRBV7-2,TGTGCCAGCGGAGAGTTTGGTGTTGGTTCAAACATTCAGTACTTC,CASGEFGVGSNIQYF
TRBJ1-1,NA,NA,TRBV4-2,TGTGCCAGCAGCCAAGGTGGTCACGTGAGGGCTTTCTTT,CASSQGGHVRAFF
TRBJ2-2,TRBD1,NA,TRBV19,TGTGCCAGTAGTATAGTCACAGGGGGAAACACCGGGGAGCTGTTTTTT,CASSIVTGGNTGELFF
TRBJ2-3,NA,NA,TRBV11-2,TGTGCCAGCAGCTTCTCATTTCCCCCTAGCACAGATACGCAGTATTTT,CASSFSFPPSTDTQYF
TRBJ1-6,NA,once,TRBV19,TGTGCCAGTAGGGACGGCTTAGATTCACCCCTCCACTTT,CASRDGLDSPLHF
TRBJ2-1,TRBD1,NA,TRBV5-1,TGCGCCAGCAGCTTGGGACAGGGCAATGAGCAGTTCTTC,CASSLGQGNEQFF
TRBJ1-1,NA,NA,TRBV5-1,TGCGCCAGCAGTAGTGGGGTGGCGAACACTGAAGCTTTCTTT,CASSSGVANTEAFF
TRBJ2-5,NA,NA,TRBV19,TGTGCCAGTAGTATAGACGTCCAGGGGTTGTGGGAGACCCAGTACTTC,CASSIDVQGLWETQYF
TRBJ2-7,NA,NA,TRBV5-1,TGCGCCAGCAGCTTGGAAAGCGGCGGGGTTACCTACGAGCAGTACTTC,CASSLESGGVTYEQYF
TRBJ2-7,TRBD1,few,TRBV27,TGTGCCAGCAGTGACAGGGTTGCCTACGAGCAGTACTTC,CASSDRVAYEQYF
TRBJ2-1,TRBD2,NA,TRBV7-2,TGTGCCAGTCAGACTAGCGGGGCACCAGAGTACAATGAGCAGTTCTTC,CASQTSGAPEYNEQFF
TRBJ1-1,NA,NA,TRBV7-2,TGTGCCAGCACCCCTAAGAACACTGAAGCTTTCTTT,CASTPKNTEAFF
TRBJ2-3,NA,NA,TRBV5-1,TGCGCCAGCAGCCCTGTCTCCGGGGCCCGCGCAGATACGCAGTATTTT,CASSPVSGARADTQYF
TRBJ2-7,NA,NA,TRBV7-2,TGTGCCAGCAGCTTTATGTCGCGGGGCTACGAGCAGTACTTC,CASSFMSRGYEQYF
TRBJ1-2,TRBD1,NA,TRBV7-9,TGTGCCAGCAGCCGTGACAGGGAATATGGCTACACCTTC,CASSRDREYGYTF
TRBJ2-2,NA,once,TRBV5-6,TGTGCCAGCAGATCCGGGACCTGGAACACCGGGGAGCTGTTTTTT,CASRSGTWNTGELFF
TRBJ2-7,TRBD1,NA,TRBV7-2,TGTGCCAGCAGCTTGGACAGGAGCTCCTACGAGCAGTACTTC,CASSLDRSSYEQYF
TRBJ1-1,TRBD1,few,TRBV5-1,TGCGCCAGCAGCCCCGATGGACAGGGCACTGAAGCTTTCTTT,CASSPDGQGTEAFF
TRBJ2-1,TRBD2,NA,TRBV4-1,TGCGCCAGCAGCCAATTAGACCTACTAGCGTACAATGAGCAGTTCTTC,CASSQLDLLAYNEQFF
TRBJ2-7,TRBD2,NA,TRBV19,TGTGCCAGTAGTATAAGTAAAGGGGACTACGGGCAGTACTTC,CASSISKGDYGQYF
TRBJ1-6,TRBD1,NA,TRBV19,TGTGCCAGTAGTCCCCGGGACAGATTTAATTCACCCCTCCACTTT,CASSPRDRFNSPLHF
TRBJ2-7,TRBD2,NA,TRBV6-1,TGTGCCAGCAGTGACGATAGCGGGGGGTCCTTCTCCTACGAGCAGTACTTC,CASSDDSGGSFSYEQYF
TRBJ2-2,NA,NA,TRBV7-9,TGTGCCAGCAGCTTACCGGGCGGGGAGCTGTTTTTT,CASSLPGGELFF
TRBJ1-1,NA,NA,TRBV7-2,TGTGCCAGCAGCGGGAGGGGGAACACTGAAGCTTTCTTT,CASSGRGNTEAFF
TRBJ2-5,NA,few,TRBV10-1,TGCGCCAGCAGTGATGGGGATCGGGAGACCCAGTACTTC,CASSDGDRETQYF
TRBJ1-2,NA,NA,TRBV7-2,TGTGCCAGCAGCTTAAGCAGGGTCCATGGCTACACCTTC,CASSLSRVHGYTF
TRBJ2-3,NA,NA,TRBV6-5,TGTGCCAGCAGGCAGATGGGGCGGTGGTATTTT,CASRQMGRWYF
TRBJ2-3,NA,NA,TRBV7-6,TGTGCCAGCAGCCCTAAAGGGGTCACGGCAGATACGCAGTATTTT,CASSPKGVTADTQYF
TRBJ2-3,NA,NA,TRBV2,TGTGCCAGCAGCCAGGGACTGCTGGGGTCAGATACGCAGTATTTT,CASSQGLLGSDTQYF
TRBJ1-2,TRBD1,NA,TRBV5-6,TGTGCCAGCAGCTTACCTGGACAGGGTGAAGATGGCTACACCTTC,CASSLPGQGEDGYTF
TRBJ2-7,TRBD1,NA,TRBV7-2,TGTGCCAGCAGCCTGGACAGGGGGCGGTACGAGCAGTACTTC,CASSLDRGRYEQYF
TRBJ2-5,NA,NA,TRBV7-2,TGTGCCAGCAGCTTAGTTGGCGGGGCGGGGGAGACCCAGTACTTC,CASSLVGGAGETQYF
TRBJ1-2,TRBD1,NA,TRBV6-5,TGTGCCAGCAGCCAACAGGGGATCTATGGCTACACCTTC,CASSQQGIYGYTF
TRBJ2-1,TRBD2,once,TRBV5-1,TGCGCCAGCAGCTCTACTAGCGGGGGGTCCGGCAATGAGCAGTTCTTC,CASSSTSGGSGNEQFF
TRBJ2-7,NA,NA,TRBV7-2,TGTGCCAGCAGCTTGTTGAGGGGTGTGGGAGGCGAGCAGTACTTC,CASSLLRGVGGEQYF
TRBJ1-1,NA,few,TRBV2,TGTGCCAGCAGTGACCCGAGACTGAACACTGAAGCTTTCTTT,CASSDPRLNTEAFF
TRBJ2-1,NA,NA,TRBV5-4,TGTGCCAGCAGCCGTGAGGAGGGGGCTGCGAACAATGAGCAGTTCTTC,CASSREEGAANNEQFF